This T cell receptor beta chain was retrieved from a study of blood T cell repertoires in COVID-19. Original data processing: Reference gene primer amplification gave nucleated cell count estimates. Sequencing was performed with immunoSEQ multiplex PCR; in TCRdb, only in-frame clones are kept and a portion is missing. D and trimming were read from the DNA, whereas the V and J calls and clone size are those reported in that table. Here the sample spans about 130,000 clones, around 80% being singletons. Germline assignment: CDR1 KGHSH and CDR2 LQKENI. This CDR3 contains 12 residues. Trimming shortened V by 5 bases and J by 8 bases, and 12 bases separated the two germline ends.

Material for sequencing was peripheral blood. The J gene is TRBJ1-2, the V gene TRBV18; D ambiguous. The receptor's source is a woman aged 55-70 years with acute or convalescent COVID-19. CDR3 amino acids: CASSTLLEGYTF. The CDR3 nucleotides are TGTGCCAGCTCAACGCTCCTAGAGGGCTACACCTTC.